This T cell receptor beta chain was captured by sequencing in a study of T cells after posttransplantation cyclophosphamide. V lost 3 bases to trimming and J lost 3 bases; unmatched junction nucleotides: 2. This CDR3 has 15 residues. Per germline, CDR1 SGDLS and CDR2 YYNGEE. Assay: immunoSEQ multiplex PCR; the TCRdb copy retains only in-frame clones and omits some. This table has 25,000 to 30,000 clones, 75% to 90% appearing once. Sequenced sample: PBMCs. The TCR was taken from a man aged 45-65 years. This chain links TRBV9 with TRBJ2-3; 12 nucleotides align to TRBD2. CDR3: CASSALAGGTDTQYF. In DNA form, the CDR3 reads TGTGCCAGCAGCGCTCTAGCGGGGGGGACAGATACGCAGTATTTT.